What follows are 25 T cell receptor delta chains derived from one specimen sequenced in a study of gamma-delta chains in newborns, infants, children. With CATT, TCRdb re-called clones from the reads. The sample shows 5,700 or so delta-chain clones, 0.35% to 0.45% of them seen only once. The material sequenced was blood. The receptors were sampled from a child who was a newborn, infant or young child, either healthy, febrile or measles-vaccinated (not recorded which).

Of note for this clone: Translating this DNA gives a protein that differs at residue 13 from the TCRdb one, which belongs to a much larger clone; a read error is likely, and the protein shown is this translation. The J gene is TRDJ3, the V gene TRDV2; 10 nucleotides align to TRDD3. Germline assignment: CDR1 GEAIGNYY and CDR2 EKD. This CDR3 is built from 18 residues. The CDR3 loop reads CACDTGGYGSWDARQMFF. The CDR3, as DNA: TGTGCCTGTGACACCGGGGGATACGGCTCCTGGGACGCCCGACAGATGTTTTTC.

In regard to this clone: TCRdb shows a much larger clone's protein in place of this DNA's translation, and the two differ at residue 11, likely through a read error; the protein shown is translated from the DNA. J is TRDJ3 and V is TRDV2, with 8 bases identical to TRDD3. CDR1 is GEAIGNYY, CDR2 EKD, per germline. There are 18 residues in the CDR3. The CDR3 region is CACDTGGSCSRDTRQMFF. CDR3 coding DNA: TGTGCCTGTGACACTGGGGGATCGTGCTCCCGGGACACCCGACAGATGTTTTTC.

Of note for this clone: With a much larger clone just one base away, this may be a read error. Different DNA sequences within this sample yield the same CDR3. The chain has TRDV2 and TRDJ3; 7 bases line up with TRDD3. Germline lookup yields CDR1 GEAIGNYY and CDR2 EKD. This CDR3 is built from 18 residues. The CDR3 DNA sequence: TGTGCCTGTGACATACTGGGGATCGGCTCCTGGGACACCCGACAAATGTTTTTC. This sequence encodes CACDILGIGSWDTRQMFF.

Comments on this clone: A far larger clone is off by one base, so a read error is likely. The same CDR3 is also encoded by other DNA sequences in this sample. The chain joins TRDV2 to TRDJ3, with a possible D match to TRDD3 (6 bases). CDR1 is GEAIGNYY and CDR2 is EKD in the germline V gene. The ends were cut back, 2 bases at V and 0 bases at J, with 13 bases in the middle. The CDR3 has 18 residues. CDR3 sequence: CACDILGESSWDTRQMFF. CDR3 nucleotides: TGTGCCTGTGACATACTGGGAGAGAGCTCCTGGGACACCCGACAGATGTTTTTC.

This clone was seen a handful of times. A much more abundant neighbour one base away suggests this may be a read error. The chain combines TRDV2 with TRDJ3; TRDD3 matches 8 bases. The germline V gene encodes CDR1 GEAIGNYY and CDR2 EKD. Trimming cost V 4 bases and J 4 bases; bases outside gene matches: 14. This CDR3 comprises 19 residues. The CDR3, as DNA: TGTGCCTGTGATACCCTCTTGAGGGATACGCTATGGGACACCCGACAGATGTTTTTC. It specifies CACDTLLRDTLWDTRQMFF.

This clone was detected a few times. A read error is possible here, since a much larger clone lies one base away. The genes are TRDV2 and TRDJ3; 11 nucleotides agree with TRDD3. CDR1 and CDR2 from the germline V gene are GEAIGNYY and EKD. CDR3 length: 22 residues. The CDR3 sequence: CARDTVMGDTTLSSWDTRQMFF. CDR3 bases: TGTGCCCGTGACACCGTTATGGGGGATACGACCTTAAGCTCCTGGGACACCCGACAGATGTTTTTC.

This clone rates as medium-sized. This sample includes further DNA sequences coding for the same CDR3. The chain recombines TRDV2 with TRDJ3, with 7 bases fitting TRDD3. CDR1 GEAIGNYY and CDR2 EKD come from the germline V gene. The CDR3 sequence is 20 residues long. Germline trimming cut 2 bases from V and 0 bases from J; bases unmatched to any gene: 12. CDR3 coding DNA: TGTGCCTGTGACAAAGTAATGGGGGACCCTCACTCCTGGGACACCCGACAGATGTTTTTC. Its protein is CACDKVMGDPHSWDTRQMFF.

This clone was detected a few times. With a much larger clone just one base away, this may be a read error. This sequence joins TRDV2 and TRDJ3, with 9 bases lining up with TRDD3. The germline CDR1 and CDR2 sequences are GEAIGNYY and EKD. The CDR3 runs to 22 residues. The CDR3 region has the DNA TGTGCCCGTGACACCGTTCATACTGGGGGAGTCTCTAGCTCCTGGGACACCCGACAGATGTTTTTC. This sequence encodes CARDTVHTGGVSSSWDTRQMFF.

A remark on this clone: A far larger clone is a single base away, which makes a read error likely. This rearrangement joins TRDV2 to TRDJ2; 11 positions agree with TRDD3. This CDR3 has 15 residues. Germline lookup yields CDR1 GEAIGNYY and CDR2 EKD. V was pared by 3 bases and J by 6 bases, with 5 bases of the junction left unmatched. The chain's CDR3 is CACDVLGDMAAQLFF. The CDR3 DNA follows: TGTGCCTGTGACGTACTGGGGGATATGGCAGCACAACTCTTCTTT.

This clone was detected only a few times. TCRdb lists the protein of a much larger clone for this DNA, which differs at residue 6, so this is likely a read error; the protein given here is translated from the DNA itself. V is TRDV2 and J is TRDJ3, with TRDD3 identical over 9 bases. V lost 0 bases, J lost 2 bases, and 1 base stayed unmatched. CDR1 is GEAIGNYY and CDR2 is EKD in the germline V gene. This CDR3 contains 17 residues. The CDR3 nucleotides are TGTGCCTGTGACACCATGGGGGATACCTGGGACACCCGACAGATGTTTTTC. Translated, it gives CACDTMGDTWDTRQMFF.

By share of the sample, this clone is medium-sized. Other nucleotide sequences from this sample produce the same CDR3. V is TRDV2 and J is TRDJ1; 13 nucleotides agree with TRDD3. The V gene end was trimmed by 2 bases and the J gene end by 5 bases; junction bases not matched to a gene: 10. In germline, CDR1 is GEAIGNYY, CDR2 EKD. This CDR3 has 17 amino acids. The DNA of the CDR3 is TGTGCCTGTGACATACTGGGGGATACGGAAAGACGTGATAAACTCATCTTT. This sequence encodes CACDILGDTERRDKLIF.

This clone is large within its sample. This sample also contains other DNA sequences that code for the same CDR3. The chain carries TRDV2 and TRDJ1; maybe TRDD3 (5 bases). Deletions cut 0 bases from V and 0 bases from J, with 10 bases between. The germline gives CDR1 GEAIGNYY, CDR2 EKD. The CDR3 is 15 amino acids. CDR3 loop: CACDTRGGYTDKLIF. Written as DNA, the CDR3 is TGTGCCTGTGACACCAGGGGAGGCTACACCGATAAACTCATCTTT.

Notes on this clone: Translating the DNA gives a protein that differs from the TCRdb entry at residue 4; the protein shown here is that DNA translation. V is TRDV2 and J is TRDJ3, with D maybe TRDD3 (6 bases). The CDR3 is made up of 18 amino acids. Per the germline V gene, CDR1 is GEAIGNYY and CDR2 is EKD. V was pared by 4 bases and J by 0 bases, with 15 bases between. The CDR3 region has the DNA TGTGCCTGTGAGTGGGGGTCCCTGAGCTCCTGGGACACCCGACAGATGTTTTTC. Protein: CACEWGSLSSWDTRQMFF.

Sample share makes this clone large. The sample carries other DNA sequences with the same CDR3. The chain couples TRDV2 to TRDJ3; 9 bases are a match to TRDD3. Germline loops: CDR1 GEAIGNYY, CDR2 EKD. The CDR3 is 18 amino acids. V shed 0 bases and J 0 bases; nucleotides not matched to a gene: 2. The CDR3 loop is CACDTGGYSSWDTRQMFF. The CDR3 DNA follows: TGTGCCTGTGACACCGGGGGATACAGCTCCTGGGACACCCGACAGATGTTTTTC.

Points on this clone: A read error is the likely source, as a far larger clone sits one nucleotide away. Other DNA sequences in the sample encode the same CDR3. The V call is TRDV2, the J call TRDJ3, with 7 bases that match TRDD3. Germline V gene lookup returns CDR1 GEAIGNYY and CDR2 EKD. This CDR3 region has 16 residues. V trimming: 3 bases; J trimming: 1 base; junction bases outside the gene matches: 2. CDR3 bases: TGTGCCTGTGACGGGATACCTTCCTGGGACACCCGACAGATGTTTTTC. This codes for CACDGIPSWDTRQMFF.

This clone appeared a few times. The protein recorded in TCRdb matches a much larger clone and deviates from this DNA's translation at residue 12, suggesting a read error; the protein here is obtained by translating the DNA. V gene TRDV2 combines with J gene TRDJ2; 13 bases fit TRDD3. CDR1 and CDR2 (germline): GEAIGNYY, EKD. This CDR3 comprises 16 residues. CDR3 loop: CACDSLLGDTTTQLFF. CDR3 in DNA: TGTGCCTGTGACTCATTACTGGGGGATACGACAACACAACTCTTCTTT.

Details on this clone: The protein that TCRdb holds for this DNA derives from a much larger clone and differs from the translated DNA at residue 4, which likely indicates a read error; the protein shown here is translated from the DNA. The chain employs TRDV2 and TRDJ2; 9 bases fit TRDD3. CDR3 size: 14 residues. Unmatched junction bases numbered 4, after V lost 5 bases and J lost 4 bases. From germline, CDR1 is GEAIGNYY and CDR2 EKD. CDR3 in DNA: TGTGCCTGTGGACTGGGGGACGCGACAGCACAACTCTTCTTT. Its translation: CACGLGDATAQLFF.

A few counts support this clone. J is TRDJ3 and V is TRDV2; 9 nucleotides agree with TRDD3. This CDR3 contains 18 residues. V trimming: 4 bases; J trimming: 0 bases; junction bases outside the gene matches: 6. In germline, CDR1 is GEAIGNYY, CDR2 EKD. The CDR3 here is CACEYWGTSSWDTRQMFF. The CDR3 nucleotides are TGTGCCTGTGAGTACTGGGGGACCAGCTCCTGGGACACCCGACAGATGTTTTTC.

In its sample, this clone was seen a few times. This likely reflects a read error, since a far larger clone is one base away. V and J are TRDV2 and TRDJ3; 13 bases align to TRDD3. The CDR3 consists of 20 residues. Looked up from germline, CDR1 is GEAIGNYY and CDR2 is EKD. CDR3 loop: CACDTIHTGGYDWDTRRMFF. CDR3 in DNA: TGTGCCTGTGACACCATTCATACTGGGGGATACGATTGGGACACCCGACGGATGTTTTTC.

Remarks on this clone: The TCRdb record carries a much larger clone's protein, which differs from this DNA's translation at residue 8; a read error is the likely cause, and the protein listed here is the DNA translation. CDR3 residues: CACDTWGTWDTRQMFF. CDR3 DNA: TGTGCCTGTGACACCTGGGGGACCTGGGACACCCGACAGATGTTTTTC. The chain links TRDV2 to TRDJ3; 7 bases line up with TRDD3. Per the germline V gene, CDR1 is GEAIGNYY and CDR2 is EKD. This CDR3 region has 16 residues. Germline trimming cut 0 bases from V and 2 bases from J; bases unmatched to any gene: 0.

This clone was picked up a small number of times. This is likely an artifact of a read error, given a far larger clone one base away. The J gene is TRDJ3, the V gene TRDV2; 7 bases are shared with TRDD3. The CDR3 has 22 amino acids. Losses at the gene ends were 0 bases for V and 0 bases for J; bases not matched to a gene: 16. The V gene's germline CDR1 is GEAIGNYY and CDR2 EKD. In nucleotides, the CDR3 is TGTGCCTGTGACACCGGATGGCTGGCGGGGGATCCGAGCTCCTGGGACACCCGACAGATGTTTTTC. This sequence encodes CACDTGWLAGDPSSWDTRQMFF.

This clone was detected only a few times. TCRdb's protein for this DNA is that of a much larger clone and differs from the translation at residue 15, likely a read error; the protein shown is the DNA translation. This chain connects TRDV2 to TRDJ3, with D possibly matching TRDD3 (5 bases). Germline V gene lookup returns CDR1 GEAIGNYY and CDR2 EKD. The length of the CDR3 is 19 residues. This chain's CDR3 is CACDTADVQSSWDTQQMFF. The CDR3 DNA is TGTGCCTGTGACACCGCGGATGTTCAGAGCTCCTGGGACACCCAACAGATGTTTTTC.

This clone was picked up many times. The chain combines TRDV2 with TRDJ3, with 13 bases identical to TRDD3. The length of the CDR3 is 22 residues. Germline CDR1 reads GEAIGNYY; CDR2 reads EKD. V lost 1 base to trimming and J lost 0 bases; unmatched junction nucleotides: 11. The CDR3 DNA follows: TGTGCCTGTGACACGGTGTTACTGGGGGATACGCATAGCTCCTGGGACACCCGACAGATGTTTTTC. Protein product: CACDTVLLGDTHSSWDTRQMFF.

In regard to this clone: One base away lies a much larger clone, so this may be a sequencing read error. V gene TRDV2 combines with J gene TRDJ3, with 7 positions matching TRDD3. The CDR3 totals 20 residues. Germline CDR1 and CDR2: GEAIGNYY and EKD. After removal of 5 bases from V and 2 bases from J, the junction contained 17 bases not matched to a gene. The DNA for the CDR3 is TGTGCCTGTGGCAAGTACTGGGGATCCTCTTCGACCTGGGACACCCGACAGATGTTTTTC. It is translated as CACGKYWGSSSTWDTRQMFF.

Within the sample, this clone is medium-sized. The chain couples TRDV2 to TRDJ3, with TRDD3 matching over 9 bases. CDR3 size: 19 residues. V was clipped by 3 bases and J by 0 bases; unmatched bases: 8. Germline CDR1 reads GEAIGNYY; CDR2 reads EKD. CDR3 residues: CACDPVLGEGSWDTRQMFF. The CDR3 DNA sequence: TGTGCCTGTGACCCCGTACTGGGGGAGGGCTCCTGGGACACCCGACAGATGTTTTTC.